This T cell receptor beta chain was sequenced for a study of response to subunit inactivated influenza vaccine. V dropped 5 bases and J dropped 5; count of bases not matched to a gene: 7. The length of the CDR3 is 15 residues. Germline CDR1 reads MDHEN; CDR2 reads SYDVKM. General study findings and limits: Each seasonal influenza vaccination recruits few new T cells, the authors suggested.

Each CDR3 protein is one row after TCRdb ran MiXCR on the RT-PCR reads. In the table there are hundreds of thousands of distinct CDR3 sequences, approximately 15% of which are singletons. Concerning this clonotype: What it binds is unknown.

The sequence derives from a man aged 45-65 years who received an inactivated influenza vaccine. The source was PBMCs from blood, collected approximately 12 days after vaccination. The V gene is TRBV28, the J gene TRBJ1-4; 8 bases align to TRBD1. The CDR3 region has the DNA TGTGCCAGCAGTACCTTGGGGACAGGAAATGAAAAACTGTTTTTT. It codes for CASSTLGTGNEKLFF.